This TCR beta chain came from a study of T cell repertoires in cytomegalovirus infection. About the research overall: Evidence of both CMV infection and a matching HLA type came from public TCR beta signatures. Whole-study results and caveats: There were carriers of CMV plus the relevant HLA, and cumulative public TCR beta family frequency identified them. Dominant in the ex vivo response were TCR beta clonotypes restricted by HLA-C and specific for CMV.

From the reads, TCRdb called clonotypes with MiXCR, one entry per CDR3 protein. The table records 450,000 to 600,000 distinct CDR3 sequences, over 9% of them present only once. This clonotype appeared many times. Its target is not known. The ends were cut back, 8 bases at V and 9 bases at J, with 20 bases in the middle. This CDR3 has 15 amino acids. Germline V gives CDR1 LNHDA, CDR2 SQIVND (reference sequence). The origin of this receptor is a human donor in good health (CMV status not recorded). Some clones in this sample may be carry-over from other donors' samples. The chain uses TRBV19 and TRBJ1-6; maybe TRBD1 (5 bases). Source material: PBMCs. CDR3 protein: CASSPGLYGGSPLHF. The DNA of the CDR3 is TGTGCCAGTTCCCCGGGACTTTACGGGGGTTCACCCCTCCACTTT.